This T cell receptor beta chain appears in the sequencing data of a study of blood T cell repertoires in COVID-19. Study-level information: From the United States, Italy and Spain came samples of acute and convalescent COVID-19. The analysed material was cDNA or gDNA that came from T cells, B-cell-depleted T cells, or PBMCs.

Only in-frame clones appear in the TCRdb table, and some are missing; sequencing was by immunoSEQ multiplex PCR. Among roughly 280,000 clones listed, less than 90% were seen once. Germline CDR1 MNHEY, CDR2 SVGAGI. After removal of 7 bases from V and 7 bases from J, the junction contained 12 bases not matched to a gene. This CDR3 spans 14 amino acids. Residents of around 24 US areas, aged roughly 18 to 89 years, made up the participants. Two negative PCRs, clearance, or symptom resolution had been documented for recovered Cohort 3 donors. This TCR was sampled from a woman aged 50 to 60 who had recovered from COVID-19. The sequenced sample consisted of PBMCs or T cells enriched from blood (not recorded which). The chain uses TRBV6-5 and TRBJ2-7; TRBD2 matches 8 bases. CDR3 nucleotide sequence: TGTGCCAGCACCGGAGCGGGAGCCACGGGGGAGCAGTACTTC. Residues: CASTGAGATGEQYF.